This T cell receptor beta chain is from a study of blood T cell repertoires in COVID-19. In the study overall: Both acute and convalescent COVID-19 samples were obtained from the United States, Italy and Spain. Sources were T cells, B-cell-depleted T cells, or PBMCs; the material itself was cDNA or gDNA.

This clone occurred once. Authors' analysis steps: Amplification from reference gene primers served as the basis for estimated nucleated cell counts. The assay was immunoSEQ multiplex PCR, and TCRdb's table has in-frame clones only and misses some. Clone size and V and J calls were adopted from that table, with D and trimming inferred from the DNA. Of 70,000 or so clones detected, about nine tenths appear once; the ten largest clones hold approximately 14%. CDR1 and CDR2 from the germline V gene are SGHNT and YYREEE (reference sequence). This CDR3 region has 13 residues. Trimming stripped 0 bases from V and 9 bases from J, with 12 bases between.

Specimen: peripheral blood. The chain joins TRBV5-4 to TRBJ1-2; no clear D. This TCR derives from a woman aged 60-70 years with acute or convalescent COVID-19. In nucleotides, the CDR3 is TGTGCCAGCAGCTTGGAGGAGGTCGGGAGCTACACCTTC. Translated, it gives CASSLEEVGSYTF.